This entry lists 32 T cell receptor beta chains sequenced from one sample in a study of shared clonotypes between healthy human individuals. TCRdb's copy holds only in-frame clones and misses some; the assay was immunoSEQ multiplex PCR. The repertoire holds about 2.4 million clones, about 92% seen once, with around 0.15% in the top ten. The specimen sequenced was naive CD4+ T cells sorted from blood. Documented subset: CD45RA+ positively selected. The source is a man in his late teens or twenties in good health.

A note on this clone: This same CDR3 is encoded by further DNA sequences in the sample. The CDR3 here is CAWSPRGTGELFF. The CDR3 DNA is TGTGCCTGGAGCCCCCGGGGCACCGGGGAGCTGTTTTTT. The chain has TRBV30 and TRBJ2-2; D is possibly TRBD2 (5 bases). Trimming stripped 3 bases from V and 4 bases from J, with 9 bases between. The CDR3 spans 13 residues. CDR1 is GTSNPN, CDR2 SVGIG, per germline (reference sequence). The variable domain in full, completed from reference TRBV30 and TRBJ2-2, reads SQTIHQWPATLVQPVGSPLSLECTVEGTSNPNLYWYRQAAGRGLQLLFYSVGIGQISSEVPQNLSASRPQDRQFILSSKKLLLSDSGFYLCAWSPRGTGELFFGEGSRLTVL.

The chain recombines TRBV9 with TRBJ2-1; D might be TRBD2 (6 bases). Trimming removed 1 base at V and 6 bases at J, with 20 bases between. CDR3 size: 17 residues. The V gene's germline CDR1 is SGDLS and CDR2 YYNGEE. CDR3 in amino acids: CASSVNPTGGDLNEQFF. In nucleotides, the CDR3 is TGTGCCAGCAGCGTAAACCCCACGGGCGGGGATCTCAATGAGCAGTTCTTC.

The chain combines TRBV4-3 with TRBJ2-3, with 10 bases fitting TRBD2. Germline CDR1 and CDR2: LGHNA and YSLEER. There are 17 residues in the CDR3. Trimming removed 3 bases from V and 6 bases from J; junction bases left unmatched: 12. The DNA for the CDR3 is TGCGCCAGCAGCCACGATTCGCCTAGCGGGAGAGGTGATACGCAGTATTTT. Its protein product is CASSHDSPSGRGDTQYF.

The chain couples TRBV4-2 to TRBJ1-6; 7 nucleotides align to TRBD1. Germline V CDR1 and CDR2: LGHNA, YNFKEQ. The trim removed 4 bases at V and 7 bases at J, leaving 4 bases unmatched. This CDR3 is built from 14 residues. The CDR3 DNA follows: TGTGCCAGCAGCCGACTGACAGGGAATTCACCCCTCCACTTT. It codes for CASSRLTGNSPLHF.

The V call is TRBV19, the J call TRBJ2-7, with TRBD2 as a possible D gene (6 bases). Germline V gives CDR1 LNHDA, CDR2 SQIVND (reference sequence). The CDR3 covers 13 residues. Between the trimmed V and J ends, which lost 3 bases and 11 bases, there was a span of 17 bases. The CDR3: CASSMPQGAGKYF. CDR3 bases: TGTGCCAGTAGTATGCCCCAGGGCGCGGGGAAGTACTTC.

As DNA, the CDR3 is TGCGCCAGCAGCTTGGTATTAGCGGGAGTTGCAGATACGCAGTATTTT. It codes for CASSLVLAGVADTQYF. V and J are TRBV5-1 and TRBJ2-3; 9 positions agree with TRBD2. Germline V gene data show CDR1 as SGHRS and CDR2 as YFSETQ. Germline trimming cut 0 bases from V and 4 bases from J; bases unmatched to any gene: 6. This CDR3 is built from 16 residues.

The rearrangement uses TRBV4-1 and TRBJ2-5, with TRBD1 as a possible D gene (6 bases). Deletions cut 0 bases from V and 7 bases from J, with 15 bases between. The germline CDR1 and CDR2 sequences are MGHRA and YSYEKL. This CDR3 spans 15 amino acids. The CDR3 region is CASSQDSGAQGTQYF. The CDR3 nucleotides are TGCGCCAGCAGCCAAGATTCAGGGGCCCAGGGGACCCAGTACTTC.

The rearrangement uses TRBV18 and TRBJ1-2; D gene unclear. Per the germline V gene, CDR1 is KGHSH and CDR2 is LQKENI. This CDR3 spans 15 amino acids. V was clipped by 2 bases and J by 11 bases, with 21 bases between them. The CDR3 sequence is CASSPIQLALIGYTF. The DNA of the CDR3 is TGTGCCAGCTCACCAATACAGTTGGCCCTCATTGGGTACACCTTC. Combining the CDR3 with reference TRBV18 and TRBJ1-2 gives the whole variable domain NAGVMQNPRHLVRRRGQEARLRCSPMKGHSHVYWYRQLPEEGLKFMVYLQKENIIDESGMPKERFSAEFPKEGPSILRIQQVVRGDSAAYFCASSPIQLALIGYTFGSGTRLTVV.

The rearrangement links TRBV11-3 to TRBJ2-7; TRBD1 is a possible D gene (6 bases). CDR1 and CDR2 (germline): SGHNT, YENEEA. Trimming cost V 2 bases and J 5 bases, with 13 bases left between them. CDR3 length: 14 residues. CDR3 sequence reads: CASSLNPGVDEQYF. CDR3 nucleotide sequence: TGTGCCAGCAGCTTAAATCCAGGGGTGGACGAGCAGTACTTC.

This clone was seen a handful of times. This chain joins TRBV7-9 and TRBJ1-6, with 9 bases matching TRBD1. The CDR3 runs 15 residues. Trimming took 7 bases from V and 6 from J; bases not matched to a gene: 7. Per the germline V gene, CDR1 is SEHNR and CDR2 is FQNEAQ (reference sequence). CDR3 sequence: CASNKGQGVNSPLHF. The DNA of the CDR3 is TGTGCCAGCAACAAGGGACAGGGAGTTAATTCACCCCTCCACTTT.

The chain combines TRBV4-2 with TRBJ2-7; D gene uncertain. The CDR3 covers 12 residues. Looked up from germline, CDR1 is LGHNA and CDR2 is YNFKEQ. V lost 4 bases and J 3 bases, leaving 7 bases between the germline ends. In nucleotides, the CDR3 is TGTGCCAGCAGCCCGACTGGCTACGAGCAGTACTTC. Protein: CASSPTGYEQYF.

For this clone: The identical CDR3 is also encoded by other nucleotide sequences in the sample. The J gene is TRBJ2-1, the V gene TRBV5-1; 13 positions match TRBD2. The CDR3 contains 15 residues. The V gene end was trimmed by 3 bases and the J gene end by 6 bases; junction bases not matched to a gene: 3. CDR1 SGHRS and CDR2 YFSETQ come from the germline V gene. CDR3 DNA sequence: TGCGCCAGCAGCTCGGGACTAGCGGGAAGCAATGAGCAGTTCTTC. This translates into CASSSGLAGSNEQFF.

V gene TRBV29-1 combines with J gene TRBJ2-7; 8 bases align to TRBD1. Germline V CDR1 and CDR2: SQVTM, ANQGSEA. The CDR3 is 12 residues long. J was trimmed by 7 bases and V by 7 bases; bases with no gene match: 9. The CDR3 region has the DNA TGCAGCGCCAAGCAGGGGGCGGAGGAGCAGTACTTC. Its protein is CSAKQGAEEQYF.

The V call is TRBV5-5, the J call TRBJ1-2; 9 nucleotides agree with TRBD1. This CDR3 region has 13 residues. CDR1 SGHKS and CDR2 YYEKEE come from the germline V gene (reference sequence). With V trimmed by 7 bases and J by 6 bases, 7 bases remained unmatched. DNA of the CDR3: TGTGCCAGCGCCTTACAGGGGGCCAATGGCTACACCTTC. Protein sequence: CASALQGANGYTF.

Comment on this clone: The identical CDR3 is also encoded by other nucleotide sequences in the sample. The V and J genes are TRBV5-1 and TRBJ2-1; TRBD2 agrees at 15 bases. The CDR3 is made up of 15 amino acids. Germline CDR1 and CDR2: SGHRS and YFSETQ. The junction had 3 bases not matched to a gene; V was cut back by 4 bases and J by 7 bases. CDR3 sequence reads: CASSPGTSGRNEQFF. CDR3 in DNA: TGCGCCAGCAGCCCGGGGACTAGCGGGAGGAATGAGCAGTTCTTC.

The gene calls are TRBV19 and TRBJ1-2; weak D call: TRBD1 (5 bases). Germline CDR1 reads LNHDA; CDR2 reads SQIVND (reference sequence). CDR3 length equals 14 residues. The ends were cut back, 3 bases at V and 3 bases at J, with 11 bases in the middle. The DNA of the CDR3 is TGTGCCAGTAGTATTGCGCAGGGAGACTATGGCTACACCTTC. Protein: CASSIAQGDYGYTF.

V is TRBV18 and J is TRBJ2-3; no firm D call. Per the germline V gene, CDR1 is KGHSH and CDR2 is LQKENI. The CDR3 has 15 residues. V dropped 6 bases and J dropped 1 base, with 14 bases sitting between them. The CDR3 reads CASSSPMDGTDTQYF. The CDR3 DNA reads TGTGCCAGCTCGTCCCCTATGGACGGCACAGATACGCAGTATTTT. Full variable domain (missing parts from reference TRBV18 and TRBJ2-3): NAGVMQNPRHLVRRRGQEARLRCSPMKGHSHVYWYRQLPEEGLKFMVYLQKENIIDESGMPKERFSAEFPKEGPSILRIQQVVRGDSAAYFCASSSPMDGTDTQYFGPGTRLTVL.

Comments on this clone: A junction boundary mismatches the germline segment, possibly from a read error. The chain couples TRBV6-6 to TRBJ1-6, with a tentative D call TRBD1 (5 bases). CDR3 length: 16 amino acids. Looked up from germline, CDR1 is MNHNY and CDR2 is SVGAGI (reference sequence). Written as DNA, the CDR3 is TGTGCCAGCGGAGAAACGGGGGTATCCTCTAATTCACCCCTCCACTTT. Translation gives CASGETGVSSNSPLHF.

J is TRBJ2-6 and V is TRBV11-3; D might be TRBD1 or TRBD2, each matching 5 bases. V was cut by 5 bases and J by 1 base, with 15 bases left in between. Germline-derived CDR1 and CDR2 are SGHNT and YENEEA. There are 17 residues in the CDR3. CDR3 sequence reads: CASSPGGPPSGANVLTF. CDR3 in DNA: TGTGCCAGCAGCCCTGGGGGTCCCCCGTCTGGGGCCAACGTCCTGACTTTC.

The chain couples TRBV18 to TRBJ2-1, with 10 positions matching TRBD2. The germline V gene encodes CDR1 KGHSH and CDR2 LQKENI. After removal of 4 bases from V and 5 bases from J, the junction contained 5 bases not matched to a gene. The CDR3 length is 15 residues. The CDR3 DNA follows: TGTGCCAGCTCACTTACTAGCGGGGCGGACAATGAGCAGTTCTTC. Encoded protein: CASSLTSGADNEQFF.

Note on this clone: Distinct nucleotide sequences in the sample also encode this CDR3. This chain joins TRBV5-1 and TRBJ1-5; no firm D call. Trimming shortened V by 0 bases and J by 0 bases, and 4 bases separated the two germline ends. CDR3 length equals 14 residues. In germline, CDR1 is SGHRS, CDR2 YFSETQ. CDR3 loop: CASSLDSSNQPQHF. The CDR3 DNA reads TGCGCCAGCAGCTTGGACTCTAGCAATCAGCCCCAGCATTTT.

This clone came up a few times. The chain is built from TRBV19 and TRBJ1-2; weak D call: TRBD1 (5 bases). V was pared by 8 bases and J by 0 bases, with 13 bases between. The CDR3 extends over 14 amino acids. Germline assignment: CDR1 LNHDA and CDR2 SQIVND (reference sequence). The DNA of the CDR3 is TGTGCCAGTCAGCGGGACCCAGCTAACTATGGCTACACCTTC. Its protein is CASQRDPANYGYTF.

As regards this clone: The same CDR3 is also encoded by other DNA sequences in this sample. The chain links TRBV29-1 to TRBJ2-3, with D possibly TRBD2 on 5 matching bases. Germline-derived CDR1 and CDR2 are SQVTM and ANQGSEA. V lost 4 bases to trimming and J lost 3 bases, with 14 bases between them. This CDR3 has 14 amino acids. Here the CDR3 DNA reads TGCAGCGTTGGCCCCGGGCTAGCAACAGATACGCAGTATTTT. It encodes CSVGPGLATDTQYF.

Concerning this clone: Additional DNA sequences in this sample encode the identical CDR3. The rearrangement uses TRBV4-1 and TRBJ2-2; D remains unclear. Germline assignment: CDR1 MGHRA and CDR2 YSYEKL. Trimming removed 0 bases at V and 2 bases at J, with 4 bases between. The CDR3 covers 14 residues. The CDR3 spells CASSQDGNTGELFF. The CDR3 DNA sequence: TGCGCCAGCAGCCAAGATGGAAACACCGGGGAGCTGTTTTTT.

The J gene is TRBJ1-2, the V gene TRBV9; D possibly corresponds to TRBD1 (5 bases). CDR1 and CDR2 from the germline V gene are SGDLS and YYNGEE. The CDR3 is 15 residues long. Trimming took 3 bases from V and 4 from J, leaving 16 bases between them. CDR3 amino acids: CASSAGWSGSYGYTF. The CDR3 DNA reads TGTGCCAGCAGCGCAGGGTGGAGTGGGAGCTATGGCTACACCTTC. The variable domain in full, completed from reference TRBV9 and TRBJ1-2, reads DSGVTQTPKHLITATGQRVTLRCSPRSGDLSVYWYQQSLDQGLQFLIQYYNGEERAKGNILERFSAQQFPDLHSELNLSSLELGDSALYFCASSAGWSGSYGYTFGSGTRLTVV.

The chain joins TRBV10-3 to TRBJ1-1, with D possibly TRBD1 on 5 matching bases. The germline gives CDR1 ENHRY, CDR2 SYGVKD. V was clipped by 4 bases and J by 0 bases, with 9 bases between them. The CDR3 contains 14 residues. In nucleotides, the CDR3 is TGTGCCATCAGTGCAGGGAACCTGAACACTGAAGCTTTCTTT. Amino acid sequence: CAISAGNLNTEAFF.

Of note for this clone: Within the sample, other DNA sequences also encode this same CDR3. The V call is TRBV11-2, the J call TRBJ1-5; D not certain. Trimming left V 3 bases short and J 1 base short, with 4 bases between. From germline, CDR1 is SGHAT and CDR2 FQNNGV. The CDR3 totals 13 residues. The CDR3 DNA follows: TGTGCCAGCAGCTTCTCCAGCAATCAGCCCCAGCATTTT. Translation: CASSFSSNQPQHF.

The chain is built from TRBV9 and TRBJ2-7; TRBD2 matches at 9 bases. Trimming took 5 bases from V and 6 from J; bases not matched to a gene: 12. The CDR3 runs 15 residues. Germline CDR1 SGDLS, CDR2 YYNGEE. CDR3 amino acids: CASSPQPGLAGEQYF. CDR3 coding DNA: TGTGCCAGCAGTCCGCAACCGGGACTAGCCGGCGAGCAGTACTTC.

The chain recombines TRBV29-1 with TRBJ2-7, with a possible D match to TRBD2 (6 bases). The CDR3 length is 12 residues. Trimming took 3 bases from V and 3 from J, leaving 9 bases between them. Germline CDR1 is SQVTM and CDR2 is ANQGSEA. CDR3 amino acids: CSVETSSYEQYF. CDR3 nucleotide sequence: TGCAGCGTTGAGACTAGTAGCTACGAGCAGTACTTC.

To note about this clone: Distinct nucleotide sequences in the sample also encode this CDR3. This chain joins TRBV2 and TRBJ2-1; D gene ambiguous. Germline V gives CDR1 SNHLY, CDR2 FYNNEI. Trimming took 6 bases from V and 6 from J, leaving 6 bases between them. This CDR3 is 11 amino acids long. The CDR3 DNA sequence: TGTGCCAGCAGATTAGGCAATGAGCAGTTCTTC. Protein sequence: CASRLGNEQFF.

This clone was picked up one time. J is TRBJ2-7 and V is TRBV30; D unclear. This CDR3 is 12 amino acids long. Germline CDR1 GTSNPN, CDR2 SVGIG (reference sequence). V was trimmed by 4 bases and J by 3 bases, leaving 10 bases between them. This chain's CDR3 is CAWNGPHYEQYF. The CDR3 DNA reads TGTGCCTGGAACGGGCCCCACTACGAGCAGTACTTC.

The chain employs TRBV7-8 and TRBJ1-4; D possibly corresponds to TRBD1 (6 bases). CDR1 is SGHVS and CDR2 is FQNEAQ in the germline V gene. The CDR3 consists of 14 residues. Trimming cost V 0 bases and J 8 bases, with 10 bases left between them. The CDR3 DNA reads TGTGCCAGCAGCTTAGCGACAGGTCGGGAAAAACTGTTTTTT. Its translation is CASSLATGREKLFF.